This is a list of T cell receptor beta chains from one sample in a study of blood T cell repertoires in COVID-19. The protocol was immunoSEQ multiplex PCR, while the TCRdb copy is restricted to in-frame clones and leaves out a portion. The data show about 180,000 clones, roughly 87% seen once. Input material: peripheral blood. These receptors were obtained from a woman aged 45-65 years with acute or convalescent COVID-19. Each CDR3 is given with its conserved first and last residue. Each record gives: clone size, V gene, J gene, D gene, CDR3 protein, CDR3 DNA. The D gene is left open where the match is weak. The size field is filled for only some rows; it gives once, few, many or a size class.

-,TRBV3-1/TRBV3-2,TRBJ1-3,-,CASSQAGGSDTIYF,TGTGCCAGCAGCCAAGCCGGGGGTAGTGACACCATATATTTT
-,TRBV6-5,TRBJ2-1,-,CASSWSRDSNEQFF,TGTGCCAGCAGTTGGTCCCGAGATAGTAATGAGCAGTTCTTC
-,TRBV5-1,TRBJ2-7,TRBD1,CASSLARGRNEQYF,TGCGCCAGCAGCTTGGCCAGGGGGCGAAACGAGCAGTACTTC
-,TRBV7-9,TRBJ1-1,-,CASTLQGIPTEAFF,TGTGCCAGCACCTTACAGGGTATACCCACTGAAGCTTTCTTT
-,TRBV10-2,TRBJ1-1,TRBD1,CASSDLSGTGDTEAFF,TGCGCCAGCAGTGACCTTTCCGGGACAGGGGACACTGAAGCTTTCTTT
-,TRBV4-2,TRBJ2-7,TRBD1,CASSQELGQAIYEQYF,TGTGCCAGCAGCCAAGAATTGGGACAGGCAATCTACGAGCAGTACTTC
-,TRBV14,TRBJ1-5,TRBD1,CASSQGDRNQPQHF,TGTGCCAGCAGCCAAGGGGACAGGAATCAGCCCCAGCATTTT
-,TRBV11-3,TRBJ2-7,TRBD1,CASSPRRAGGDEQYF,TGTGCCAGCAGCCCCCGGCGAGCAGGGGGCGACGAGCAGTACTTC
-,TRBV7-8,TRBJ2-3,TRBD1,CASSRGTGEVDTQYF,TGTGCCAGCAGTCGGGGGACAGGGGAGGTAGATACGCAGTATTTT
-,TRBV11-2,TRBJ2-3,TRBD2,CASSSAGGLPDTQYF,TGTGCCAGCAGCTCGGCGGGGGGACTGCCAGATACGCAGTATTTT
-,TRBV10-3,TRBJ1-6,-,CAISRDWENSPLHF,TGTGCCATCAGTCGGGACTGGGAAAATTCACCCCTCCACTTT
-,TRBV5-4,TRBJ2-1,TRBD2,CASSLPGGGPYNEQFF,TGTGCCAGCAGCCTCCCTGGCGGGGGGCCTTACAATGAGCAGTTCTTC
-,TRBV27,TRBJ2-7,-,CASSSGGARYEQYF,TGTGCCAGCAGTTCCGGGGGAGCCCGCTACGAGCAGTACTTC
-,TRBV19,TRBJ2-3,TRBD2,CASTGLAGDTDTQYF,TGTGCCAGTACTGGACTAGCGGGAGACACAGATACGCAGTATTTT
-,TRBV7-2,TRBJ1-3,-,CASSLNTIYF,TGTGCCAGCAGTCTAAACACCATATATTTT
few,TRBV9,TRBJ1-1,-,CASSGIQGSGTEAFF,TGTGCCAGCAGCGGAATACAGGGTTCGGGCACTGAAGCTTTCTTT
few,TRBV7-7,TRBJ1-2,-,CASSSDKSANYGYTF,TGTGCCAGCAGCTCGGACAAGAGCGCTAACTATGGCTACACCTTC
-,TRBV30,TRBJ1-2,-,CAWMVTANYGYTF,TGTGCCTGGATGGTAACTGCTAACTATGGCTACACCTTC
-,TRBV3-1/TRBV3-2,TRBJ2-3,-,CASSPLSSGPRADTQYF,TGTGCCAGCAGCCCCCTCTCAAGCGGGCCGAGGGCAGATACGCAGTATTTT
-,TRBV28,TRBJ1-1,-,CASSSPDRNTEAFF,TGTGCCAGCAGTTCCCCGGACAGGAACACTGAAGCTTTCTTT
few,TRBV12-3/TRBV12-4,TRBJ1-4,-,CASSSRAEKLFF,TGTGCCAGCAGTTCCAGGGCTGAAAAACTGTTTTTT
-,TRBV7-2,TRBJ1-1,TRBD1,CASSLVNAGTGRRNTEAFF,TGTGCCAGCAGCTTGGTTAATGCCGGGACAGGGAGGCGAAACACTGAAGCTTTCTTT
-,TRBV5-4,TRBJ2-2,TRBD2,CASSSGGGGRATGELFF,TGTGCCAGCAGCTCCGGCGGTGGCGGGAGGGCCACCGGGGAGCTGTTTTTT
-,TRBV18,TRBJ2-5,TRBD2,CASSPRALAGDSRETQYF,TGTGCCAGCTCACCACGGGCACTAGCGGGGGACTCCAGGGAGACCCAGTACTTC
-,TRBV5-5,TRBJ1-1,-,CASCPGGAHSTEAFF,TGTGCCAGCTGCCCCGGGGGGGCACATAGTACTGAAGCTTTCTTT
-,TRBV5-8,TRBJ1-5,TRBD1,CASSADRAILRPQHF,TGTGCCAGCAGCGCGGACAGGGCAATTTTGAGGCCCCAGCATTTT
-,TRBV4-2,TRBJ1-5,-,CASSPEQGNQPQHF,TGTGCCAGCAGCCCCGAACAGGGAAATCAGCCCCAGCATTTT
-,TRBV10-2,TRBJ2-4,TRBD2,CASSESSGLAGNIQYF,TGCGCCAGCAGTGAGTCAAGTGGACTAGCTGGAAACATTCAGTACTTC
-,TRBV18,TRBJ1-2,TRBD1,CASTRQDRGQYGYTF,TGTGCCAGCACCCGCCAAGACAGGGGGCAATATGGCTACACCTTC
-,TRBV6-2/TRBV6-3,TRBJ2-3,TRBD2,CASSYATSGGVTDTQYF,TGTGCCAGCAGTTACGCCACTAGCGGGGGGGTCACAGATACGCAGTATTTT
-,TRBV5-5,TRBJ1-1,TRBD1,CASILQGAWVDTEAFF,TGTGCCAGCATCCTACAGGGGGCGTGGGTGGACACTGAAGCTTTCTTT
-,TRBV19,TRBJ2-5,-,CASSIRGVQETQYF,TGTGCCAGTAGTATACGCGGTGTACAAGAGACCCAGTACTTC
-,TRBV4-3,TRBJ2-3,TRBD2,CASSQEPSGVTDTQYF,TGCGCCAGCAGCCAAGAACCTAGCGGGGTTACAGATACGCAGTATTTT
-,TRBV6-2/TRBV6-3,TRBJ2-5,-,CASSSMGLSQETQYF,TGTGCCAGCAGTTCGATGGGACTTTCCCAAGAGACCCAGTACTTC
-,TRBV7-9,TRBJ1-5,TRBD1,CASSLGDSPNQPQHF,TGTGCCAGCAGCTTAGGGGACAGTCCGAACCAGCCCCAGCATTTT
-,TRBV3-1/TRBV3-2,TRBJ2-7,-,CASSQGLFGVTGVRYEQYF,TGTGCCAGCAGCCAAGGACTTTTTGGTGTCACGGGGGTGCGCTACGAGCAGTACTTC
-,TRBV5-6,TRBJ2-5,-,CASSPLHNGETQYF,TGTGCCAGCAGCCCACTCCATAACGGAGAGACCCAGTACTTC
-,TRBV5-1,TRBJ1-4,-,CASSFDGRREKLFF,TGCGCCAGCAGCTTCGACGGGAGGCGGGAAAAACTGTTTTTT
-,TRBV30,TRBJ2-5,TRBD2,CAWSGGLQETQYF,TGTGCCTGGAGTGGGGGACTACAAGAGACCCAGTACTTC
-,TRBV7-9,TRBJ2-7,-,CASAPGRASYEQYF,TGTGCCAGCGCCCCCGGGAGAGCTTCCTACGAGCAGTACTTC
-,TRBV27,TRBJ1-1,-,CASTGHLNTEAFF,TGTGCCAGCACGGGACACTTGAACACTGAAGCTTTCTTT
-,TRBV5-1,TRBJ2-1,-,CASKYIPFDGGNEQFF,TGCGCCAGCAAGTATATCCCCTTTGACGGGGGCAATGAGCAGTTCTTC
once,TRBV9,TRBJ2-2,TRBD1,CASSPGTGNTGELFF,TGTGCCAGCAGCCCGGGGACAGGTAACACCGGGGAGCTGTTTTTT
-,TRBV2,TRBJ1-2,TRBD1,CASSAPGTAYGYTF,TGTGCCAGCAGTGCACCCGGGACAGCCTATGGCTACACCTTC
-,TRBV5-1,TRBJ1-2,-,CASSPNRDGYTF,TGCGCCAGCAGCCCTAACAGGGATGGCTACACCTTC
-,TRBV10-2,TRBJ1-3,TRBD1,CASIEDRAGGNTIYF,TGCGCCAGCATCGAAGACAGGGCAGGTGGAAACACCATATATTTT
-,TRBV5-4,TRBJ2-2,TRBD2,CASRFGLAGGNTGELFF,TGTGCCAGCAGATTCGGACTAGCGGGAGGGAACACCGGGGAGCTGTTTTTT
-,TRBV3-1/TRBV3-2,TRBJ2-7,TRBD1,CASSRSGTGSGEQYF,TGTGCCAGCAGCCGGTCGGGGACAGGGAGTGGGGAGCAGTACTTC
-,TRBV2,TRBJ2-1,TRBD2,CASSKTSAYNEQFF,TGTGCCAGCAGTAAGACTAGCGCCTACAATGAGCAGTTCTTC
-,TRBV18,TRBJ2-3,-,CASSPLDTQYF,TGTGCCAGCTCACCTCTTGATACGCAGTATTTT
-,TRBV5-1,TRBJ1-1,-,CASSSESQGQLGAFF,TGCGCCAGCAGTTCCGAATCACAGGGTCAATTAGGAGCTTTCTTT
-,TRBV6-5,TRBJ1-3,-,CASSYSVQSSGNTIYF,TGTGCCAGCAGTTACTCGGTACAAAGCTCTGGAAACACCATATATTTT
-,TRBV7-9,TRBJ1-2,-,CASSSSQGFYGYTF,TGTGCCAGCAGCTCGAGTCAGGGATTCTATGGCTACACCTTC
-,TRBV21-1,TRBJ1-5,-,CASGLTGGNQPQHF,TGTGCCAGCGGTTTGACAGGGGGCAATCAGCCCCAGCATTTT
-,TRBV9,TRBJ2-5,-,CASSVGARGGETQYF,TGTGCCAGCAGCGTAGGTGCTAGGGGAGGAGAGACCCAGTACTTC
-,TRBV9,TRBJ1-2,-,CASSAEKGTVTLGNYGYTF,TGTGCCAGCAGCGCAGAAAAAGGGACTGTCACTCTAGGGAACTATGGCTACACCTTC
-,TRBV12-2,TRBJ1-5,-,CASRLAQPQHF,TGTGCAAGTCGCTTGGCCCAGCCCCAGCATTTT